Sequencing of this T cell receptor (beta chain) was carried out in a study of T cells in Graves' hyperthyroidism and ophthalmopathy. Points from the study as a whole: Ophthalmopathy, which appeared later, was predicted by the model a median about 5.9 months before onset. The blood repertoire included most of the expanded thyroid clonotypes above 0.001.

Exclusion of patients followed from uncontrolled infection, other autoimmune disease, pregnancy or lactation. PBMCs were derived from around 10 ml fresh peripheral blood. TCR beta CDR3 region amplification was performed from RNA transcripts. Using the HTBI primer set, a first-round RT-PCR was run on the TCR CDR3. TCRdb analysed the multiplex PCR reads with MiXCR anew, one entry per CDR3 protein. The sample lists about 560,000 distinct CDR3 sequences; approximately 14% were seen once. The CDR3 extends over 13 amino acids. In germline, CDR1 is SGHRS, CDR2 YFSETQ. Deletions cut 5 bases from V and 4 bases from J, with 12 bases between. A note on this clonotype: Its specificity is not known.

The sample comprised blood. The sequence was obtained from a woman aged 30 to 39 with Graves' hyperthyroidism. The chain couples TRBV5-1 to TRBJ1-2; tentative D call: TRBD1 (6 bases). This CDR3 reads CASRTDSSYGYTF. The CDR3 DNA reads as TGCGCCAGCAGAACGGACAGCAGCTATGGCTACACCTTC.